One and the same sample provided the 30 T cell receptor beta chains below, sequenced in a study of a mutant IDH1 vaccine in newly diagnosed glioma. Indicated time point: week 47, end of study. Doses consisted of 300 ug of mutant IDH1 20-mer peptide each, paired with topical imiquimod. The antigens these receptors bind are not known. Sequenced by immunoSEQ multiplex PCR; TCRdb stores in-frame clones only, minus some. This sample has over 30,000 clones, with 80% to 95% found just once. The sample in question was PBMCs, obtained from a glioma patient whose treatment included an IDH1 peptide vaccine. Receptors originate from a woman aged 40 to 49 with glioma.

This chain connects TRBV29-1 to TRBJ2-2, with D possibly TRBD2 on 6 matching bases. With 7 bases removed from V and 1 base from J, the gap between germline ends came to 13 bases. The CDR3 has 14 amino acids. Germline V gene sequence: CDR1 SQVTM, CDR2 ANQGSEA. In nucleotides, the CDR3 is TGCAGCGCCCTGGTCGGGGGGAACACCGGGGAGCTGTTTTTT. Its translation: CSALVGGNTGELFF.

This clone was seen only a few times. The chain uses TRBV19 and TRBJ2-1; 8 bases are shared with TRBD2. Germline V gene data show CDR1 as LNHDA and CDR2 as SQIVND (reference sequence). This CDR3 has 15 amino acids. V lost 6 bases, J lost 2 bases, and 6 bases stayed unmatched. In nucleotides, the CDR3 is TGTGCCAGTAGCCCCGGACTAGCAACCTACAATGAGCAGTTCTTC. Translated, it gives CASSPGLATYNEQFF.

This CDR3 reads CASSPGQPEQYF. The CDR3 DNA reads as TGTGCCAGCAGTCCCGGACAGCCCGAGCAGTACTTC. The V gene is TRBV6-5, the J gene TRBJ2-7, with D maybe TRBD1 (6 bases). CDR1 is MNHEY, CDR2 SVGAGI, per germline. The V end was cut by 5 bases, the J end by 6 bases, with 11 bases between. The CDR3 is 12 residues long.

This clone was counted once. This rearrangement joins TRBV2 to TRBJ1-2, with D unresolved. Trimming left V 5 bases short and J 7 bases short, with 14 bases between. CDR1 is SNHLY and CDR2 is FYNNEI in the germline V gene. The length of the CDR3 is 13 residues. The DNA of the CDR3 is TGTGCCAGCAGTTTGACCCTCCCGGCTGGCTACACCTTC. Encoded protein: CASSLTLPAGYTF.

The V gene is TRBV27, the J gene TRBJ2-1, with TRBD2 matching over 8 bases. Germline V lookup: CDR1 MNHEY, CDR2 SMNVEV (reference sequence). This CDR3 is 13 amino acids long. With V trimmed by 7 bases and J by 10 bases, 9 bases remained unmatched. For the CDR3, the DNA is TGTGCCAGCATCCAACGAGGCGGGAGGGAGCAGTTCTTC. Amino acid sequence: CASIQRGGREQFF.

The rearrangement joins TRBV29-1 to TRBJ2-3; TRBD2 aligns across 11 bases. The junction had 6 bases not matched to a gene; V was cut back by 0 bases and J by 7 bases. Germline V gene lookup returns CDR1 SQVTM and CDR2 ANQGSEA. There are 15 residues in the CDR3. In DNA form, the CDR3 reads TGCAGCGTTGAAGATTGGTCTAGCGGGAGGTATACGCAGTATTTT. Translation gives CSVEDWSSGRYTQYF.

V is TRBV4-2 and J is TRBJ2-3, with D maybe TRBD1 (6 bases). The CDR3 spans 16 residues. V dropped 3 bases and J dropped 0 bases, with 13 bases sitting between them. Looked up from germline, CDR1 is LGHNA and CDR2 is YNFKEQ. CDR3 amino acids: CASSQATGTSTDTQYF. The CDR3 DNA reads as TGTGCCAGCAGCCAGGCGACAGGTACCAGCACAGATACGCAGTATTTT.

The V call is TRBV19, the J call TRBJ2-4; 11 bases match TRBD1. The length of the CDR3 is 18 residues. Trimming removed 11 bases from V and 3 bases from J; junction bases left unmatched: 18. Germline CDR1 is LNHDA and CDR2 is SQIVND (reference sequence). CDR3 residues: CAPPPGQGDPRGKNIQYF. Written as DNA, the CDR3 is TGTGCCCCGCCACCGGGACAGGGGGACCCTCGGGGCAAAAACATTCAGTACTTC.

The chain carries TRBV11-2 and TRBJ1-1; 9 bases are shared with TRBD1. The CDR3 has 13 residues. Per germline, CDR1 SGHAT and CDR2 FQNNGV. Trimming at V came to 5 bases and at J to 11 bases, leaving 9 bases not matched to a gene. This CDR3 is CASSPSRDRGAFF. For the CDR3, the DNA is TGTGCCAGCAGCCCTAGCCGAGACAGGGGGGCTTTCTTT. Drawing the rest from reference TRBV11-2 and TRBJ1-1, the complete variable domain is EAGVAQSPRYKIIEKRQSVAFWCNPISGHATLYWYQQILGQGPKLLIQFQNNGVVDDSQLPKDRFSAERLKGVDSTLKIQPAKLEDSAVYLCASSPSRDRGAFFGQGTRLTVV.

The genes are TRBV29-1 and TRBJ1-2; D unclear. The germline gives CDR1 SQVTM, CDR2 ANQGSEA. Trimming stripped 5 bases from V and 2 bases from J, with 12 bases between. The CDR3 spans 13 residues. Here the CDR3 DNA reads TGCAGCGTTCGTCGGACGGAGAACTATGGCTACACCTTC. It specifies CSVRRTENYGYTF. The entire variable domain, with the rest obtained from reference TRBV29-1 and TRBJ1-2, is as follows: SAVISQKPSRDICQRGTSLTIQCQVDSQVTMMFWYRQQPGQSLTLIATANQGSEATYESGFVIDKFPISRPNLTFSTLTVSNMSPEDSSIYLCSVRRTENYGYTFGSGTRLTVV.

This clone was detected only once. The V and J genes are TRBV19 and TRBJ2-7, with 8 positions matching TRBD1. The CDR3 covers 14 residues. V trimming: 4 bases; J trimming: 2 bases; junction bases outside the gene matches: 4. The germline V gene encodes CDR1 LNHDA and CDR2 SQIVND (reference sequence). In DNA form, the CDR3 reads TGTGCCAGTAGTACGAAGGACAGGGCCTACGAGCAGTACTTC. This gives the protein CASSTKDRAYEQYF.

The chain has TRBV4-1 and TRBJ2-7; possibly TRBD2 for D (6 bases). The CDR3 has 18 residues. The germline V and J ends were trimmed by 1 base and 0 bases, with 19 bases remaining between them. The germline V gene encodes CDR1 MGHRA and CDR2 YSYEKL. CDR3 region: CASSQVVSGLRSSYEQYF. CDR3 bases: TGCGCCAGCAGCCAAGTGGTCTCGGGACTCCGCAGCTCCTACGAGCAGTACTTC.

This clone occurred once. This chain joins TRBV28 and TRBJ2-2; D is uncertain. CDR3 length: 15 residues. Looked up from germline, CDR1 is MDHEN and CDR2 is SYDVKM. V was clipped by 5 bases and J by 1 base, with 11 bases between them. CDR3 nucleotide sequence: TGTGCCAGCAGTCCGACGACGGAGAACACCGGGGAGCTGTTTTTT. As protein: CASSPTTENTGELFF.

The chain employs TRBV6-1 and TRBJ1-5; the match to TRBD1 covers 10 bases. The CDR3 sequence is 17 residues long. Germline V gene lookup returns CDR1 MNHNS and CDR2 SASEGT. Germline trimming cut 3 bases from V and 1 base from J; bases unmatched to any gene: 6. The CDR3 nucleotides read TGTGCCAGCAGTGATGGAGGACAGGGGGTCAGCAATCAGCCCCAGCATTTT. Translated, it gives CASSDGGQGVSNQPQHF.

The count of this clone is one. The chain employs TRBV11-2 and TRBJ1-6; D remains ambiguous. From germline, CDR1 is SGHAT and CDR2 FQNNGV. Trimming took off 1 base at V and 12 bases at J, with 16 bases between the two ends. There are 15 residues in the CDR3. CDR3 coding DNA: TGTGCCAGCAGCTTAGTGTTAGGGCGGTCTGGACCCCTCCACTTT. Translating gives CASSLVLGRSGPLHF.

The count of this clone is one. The rearrangement joins TRBV19 to TRBJ1-1; D might be TRBD1 (5 bases). The V gene's germline CDR1 is LNHDA and CDR2 SQIVND (reference sequence). This CDR3 is built from 18 residues. Trimming removed 6 bases from V and 1 base from J, with 24 bases in between. CDR3 bases: TGTGCCAGTAGAAATACGGGGCGTAGAAGCCCAGGGAACACTGAAGCTTTCTTT. This gives the protein CASRNTGRRSPGNTEAFF.

The rearrangement uses TRBV6-6 and TRBJ2-4; tentatively, D is TRBD1 (6 bases). The CDR3 has 13 amino acids. Germline V gene data show CDR1 as MNHNY and CDR2 as SVGAGI (reference sequence). The V end was cut by 7 bases, the J end by 0 bases, with 7 bases between. Written as DNA, the CDR3 is TGTGCCAGCACCAGGGGAGCCAAAAACATTCAGTACTTC. Its protein is CASTRGAKNIQYF.

The chain combines TRBV2 with TRBJ1-5, with 10 nucleotides matching TRBD1. CDR1 and CDR2 (germline): SNHLY, FYNNEI. V lost 4 bases and J lost 6; bases outside the gene matches: 9. The CDR3 loop spans 16 amino acids. The CDR3 DNA sequence: TGTGCCAGCAGTGTCGCCGGGACAGGGGTCGGTCAGCCCCAGCATTTT. Encoded protein: CASSVAGTGVGQPQHF.

The J gene is TRBJ2-5, the V gene TRBV5-1; D may be TRBD1 (5 bases). The V gene's germline CDR1 is SGHRS and CDR2 YFSETQ. CDR3 length equals 18 residues. V shed 0 bases and J shed 6 bases, with 24 bases lying between them. The CDR3 region is CASSLAGWRDGARQTQYF. CDR3 coding DNA: TGCGCCAGCAGCTTGGCGGGTTGGCGAGATGGGGCTAGGCAGACCCAGTACTTC.

The CDR3, as DNA: TGTGCCAGCAGTGAAAAAACGACAGGGTATACTGAAGCTTTCTTT. Its translation is CASSEKTTGYTEAFF. This rearrangement joins TRBV25-1 to TRBJ1-1; 7 bases fit TRBD1. Trimming took 2 bases from V and 5 from J; bases not matched to a gene: 8. Germline CDR1 MGHDK, CDR2 SYGVNS. The CDR3 runs 15 residues.

This chain links TRBV15 with TRBJ2-7; D is unclear. The CDR3 sequence is 13 residues long. In germline, CDR1 is LNHNV, CDR2 YYDKDF (reference sequence). V was clipped by 2 bases and J by 1 base, with 6 bases between them. This CDR3 reads CATSRSLSYEQYF. The CDR3 bases are TGTGCCACCAGCAGATCCCTGTCCTACGAGCAGTACTTC.

V usage is TRBV4-1 and J usage is TRBJ2-7; D remains unclear. CDR1 and CDR2 from the germline V gene are MGHRA and YSYEKL. The CDR3 totals 13 residues. The V and J ends lost 1 base and 0 bases respectively, with 4 bases between them. CDR3: CASSQAPSYEQYF. DNA for the CDR3: TGCGCCAGCAGCCAAGCTCCCTCCTACGAGCAGTACTTC.

This rearrangement joins TRBV2 to TRBJ2-7; possibly TRBD1 for D (5 bases). V lost 6 bases to trimming and J lost 2 bases, with 17 bases between them. In germline, CDR1 is SNHLY, CDR2 FYNNEI. The CDR3 totals 15 residues. CDR3 residues: CASSVERGRTYEQYF. As DNA, the CDR3 is TGTGCCAGCAGCGTAGAAAGGGGCAGGACCTACGAGCAGTACTTC. Full variable domain (rest looked up from reference TRBV2 and TRBJ2-7): EPEVTQTPSHQVTQMGQEVILRCVPISNHLYFYWYRQILGQKVEFLVSFYNNEISEKSEIFDDQFSVERPDGSNFTLKIRSTKLEDSAMYFCASSVERGRTYEQYFGPGTRLTVT.

This sequence joins TRBV14 and TRBJ2-1; the match to TRBD2 covers 9 bases. CDR1 is SGHDN, CDR2 FVKESK, per germline. Trimming at V came to 1 base and at J to 5 bases, leaving 9 bases not matched to a gene. The CDR3 spans 17 residues. The CDR3, as DNA: TGTGCCAGCAGCCAAGGGGCGGGGGGGGTAGGAAACAATGAGCAGTTCTTC. Residues: CASSQGAGGVGNNEQFF.

The chain joins TRBV27 to TRBJ1-2, with 8 bases fitting TRBD1. Germline trimming cut 5 bases from V and 7 bases from J; bases unmatched to any gene: 6. The CDR3 is 13 amino acids. Per the germline V gene, CDR1 is MNHEY and CDR2 is SMNVEV (reference sequence). DNA of the CDR3: TGTGCCAGCAGTCGGACAGGGTTGGGTGGCTACACCTTC. This sequence encodes CASSRTGLGGYTF.

In its sample, this clone was seen a few times. This chain connects TRBV10-3 to TRBJ1-2; possibly TRBD1 for D (6 bases). Trimming cost V 6 bases and J 4 bases, with 12 bases left between them. Germline V gene data show CDR1 as ENHRY and CDR2 as SYGVKD. The CDR3 loop spans 13 amino acids. The CDR3 is CAISRTEFYGYTF. The CDR3 nucleotides read TGTGCCATCAGCCGGACAGAGTTCTATGGCTACACCTTC.

The CDR3 nucleotides read TGTGCCAGCGTTCGAACTAGCGGCCGCACCTACGAGCAGTACTTC. It yields the protein CASVRTSGRTYEQYF. V and J are TRBV28 and TRBJ2-7; 8 bases are shared with TRBD2. The CDR3 has 15 amino acids. The junction had 11 bases not matched to a gene; V was cut back by 8 bases and J by 2 bases. Germline-derived CDR1 and CDR2 are MDHEN and SYDVKM.

This chain joins TRBV2 and TRBJ1-1; D unresolved. The V end was cut by 2 bases, the J end by 10 bases, with 11 bases between. The CDR3 is made up of 12 amino acids. Germline CDR1 reads SNHLY; CDR2 reads FYNNEI. CDR3: CASSEQSRGAFF. The CDR3 DNA is TGTGCCAGCAGTGAACAGTCTCGCGGAGCTTTCTTT. Filled out from reference TRBV2 and TRBJ1-1, the complete variable domain reads EPEVTQTPSHQVTQMGQEVILRCVPISNHLYFYWYRQILGQKVEFLVSFYNNEISEKSEIFDDQFSVERPDGSNFTLKIRSTKLEDSAMYFCASSEQSRGAFFGQGTRLTVV.

In DNA form, the CDR3 reads TGTGCCAGCACCCAAGGACAGGGGCGCCTCGAGACCCAGTACTTC. This encodes CASTQGQGRLETQYF. This rearrangement joins TRBV7-8 to TRBJ2-5, with 9 bases lining up with TRBD1. The CDR3 sequence is 15 residues long. The germline V gene encodes CDR1 SGHVS and CDR2 FQNEAQ. With 7 bases clipped from V and 5 bases from J, the junction kept 11 bases outside the gene matches. The whole variable domain, remainder taken from reference TRBV7-8 and TRBJ2-5, is GAGVSQSPRYKVAKRGQDVALRCDPISGHVSLFWYQQALGQGPEFLTYFQNEAQLDKSGLPSDRFFAERPEGSVSTLKIQRTQQEDSAVYLCASTQGQGRLETQYFGPGTRLLVL.

The rearrangement joins TRBV2 to TRBJ2-3; no definite D call. The CDR3 loop spans 13 amino acids. Germline V lookup: CDR1 SNHLY, CDR2 FYNNEI. Trimming took 3 bases from V and 1 from J, leaving 5 bases between them. CDR3 in amino acids: CASSDEGTDTQYF. CDR3 sequence (DNA): TGTGCCAGCAGTGACGAGGGCACAGATACGCAGTATTTT. The full variable domain, its missing parts supplied by reference TRBV2 and TRBJ2-3, is EPEVTQTPSHQVTQMGQEVILRCVPISNHLYFYWYRQILGQKVEFLVSFYNNEISEKSEIFDDQFSVERPDGSNFTLKIRSTKLEDSAMYFCASSDEGTDTQYFGPGTRLTVL.